One sample yielded the 27 T cell receptor beta chains listed below, sequenced in a study of blood T cells in healthy people across ages. It was with a sample-barcoded 5' primer and a J-beta primer mix that a second PCR of roughly 7 to 12 cycles was run. TCRdb reanalysed the 5' RACE reads using MiXCR and keeps one entry per CDR3 protein. The sample has about 800,000 distinct CDR3 sequences; about 62% are singletons. Sequencing was done on a sample of blood. The receptor source for this set is a man aged 30 to 39 in good health.

The CDR3 DNA sequence: TGCAGCGCCGGCGGCGGGGGCAGCTCCTACGAGCAGTACTTC. This gives the protein CSAGGGGSSYEQYF. This chain joins TRBV29-1 and TRBJ2-7, with D possibly matching TRBD2 (7 bases). Trimming cost V 7 bases and J 0 bases, with 16 bases left between them. Germline V gene data show CDR1 as SQVTM and CDR2 as ANQGSEA. The CDR3 contains 14 residues.

V and J are TRBV6-1 and TRBJ2-1; 10 bases line up with TRBD1. The CDR3 consists of 17 residues. V shed 5 bases and J 2 bases; nucleotides not matched to a gene: 9. Germline-derived CDR1 and CDR2 are MNHNS and SASEGT. The CDR3 reads CASSQTLGQGAYNEQFF. CDR3 DNA sequence: TGTGCCAGCAGTCAAACTCTAGGACAGGGGGCCTACAATGAGCAGTTCTTC.

The V call is TRBV4-1, the J call TRBJ1-2; D uncertain. This CDR3 is built from 15 residues. Trimming removed 2 bases at V and 4 bases at J, with 14 bases between. Germline V gives CDR1 MGHRA, CDR2 YSYEKL. This chain's CDR3 is CASSQTPAGFYGYTF. As DNA, the CDR3 is TGCGCCAGCAGCCAAACCCCTGCCGGATTCTATGGCTACACCTTC.

The chain joins TRBV20-1 to TRBJ1-2; TRBD1 is a possible D gene (6 bases). Germline assignment: CDR1 DFQATT and CDR2 SNEGSKA (reference sequence). With 5 bases removed from V and 8 bases from J, the gap between germline ends came to 24 bases. The CDR3 extends over 15 amino acids. CDR3 nucleotide sequence: TGCAGTGCTGGGGGGGCCTTCGAGCGAACGAGAGGCTACACCTTC. It is translated as CSAGGAFERTRGYTF.

In nucleotides, the CDR3 is TGTGCCAGCAGCTTCTACGCGGCTAGCGGGATCAGCTACAATGAGCAGTTCTTC. The encoded protein is CASSFYAASGISYNEQFF. This rearrangement joins TRBV7-2 to TRBJ2-1, with TRBD2 matching 9 bases. The junction had 12 bases not matched to a gene; V was cut back by 3 bases and J by 3 bases. In germline, CDR1 is SGHTA, CDR2 FQGNSA. The CDR3 has 18 amino acids.

V and J are TRBV6-5 and TRBJ2-1; a weak D match, TRBD2 (6 bases). The germline CDR1 and CDR2 sequences are MNHEY and SVGAGI. This CDR3 comprises 16 residues. Trimming removed 5 bases from V and 7 bases from J, with 21 bases in between. The DNA for the CDR3 is TGTGCCAGCAGTCAATGGCGACTGGAGGGCCCTAATGAGCAGTTCTTC. This gives the protein CASSQWRLEGPNEQFF.

Concerning this clonotype: A junction end diverges from the germline sequence, so it may reflect a read error. The chain links TRBV10-1 to TRBJ2-5; the D call may be TRBD1 or TRBD2 (5 bases each). Gene TRBJ2-7 matches the end of the DNA better, so the J call may be wrong. The germline V gene has CDR1 WNHNN and CDR2 SYGVQD (reference sequence). The CDR3 loop spans 13 amino acids. The CDR3 sequence is CVSSENWGNEQYF. Here the CDR3 DNA reads TGCGTCAGCAGTGAAAATTGGGGGAACGAGCAGTACTTC.

This clonotype appeared a single time. The chain is built from TRBV20-1 and TRBJ2-4; 7 nucleotides agree with TRBD1. CDR1 and CDR2 from the germline V gene are DFQATT and SNEGSKA (reference sequence). The V gene end was trimmed by 8 bases and the J gene end by 13 bases; junction bases not matched to a gene: 23. CDR3 length: 15 amino acids. CDR3 DNA sequence: TGCAGTTCCCTAGACCGGGACAGACTATACGAAGGGCAGTACTTC. The encoded protein is CSSLDRDRLYEGQYF.

The genes are TRBV30 and TRBJ2-5; D ambiguous. From germline, CDR1 is GTSNPN and CDR2 SVGIG (reference sequence). The CDR3 consists of 12 residues. V shed 0 bases and J shed 5 bases, with 7 bases lying between them. CDR3 protein: CAWSVSPETQYF. The CDR3 DNA follows: TGTGCCTGGAGTGTATCGCCGGAGACCCAGTACTTC.

The CDR3 DNA is TGTGCCAGCAGCTTCCCTACTAGTTCGGGTGAGCAGTACTTC. Protein product: CASSFPTSSGEQYF. The rearrangement joins TRBV7-2 to TRBJ2-5, with D possibly matching TRBD2 (5 bases). The CDR3 has 14 residues. From germline, CDR1 is SGHTA and CDR2 FQGNSA. V was cut by 3 bases and J by 11 bases, with 19 bases left in between.

The chain employs TRBV19 and TRBJ1-5; D ambiguous. The ends were cut back, 7 bases at V and 1 base at J, with 8 bases in the middle. Per the germline V gene, CDR1 is LNHDA and CDR2 is SQIVND (reference sequence). There are 13 residues in the CDR3. CDR3 sequence: CASTTASNQPQHF. The CDR3 nucleotides are TGTGCCAGTACCACGGCGAGCAATCAGCCCCAGCATTTT.

With regard to this clonotype: An end of the junction differs from the germline gene, which may be a read error. The genes are TRBV29-1 and TRBJ1-1, with 10 bases identical to TRBD1. The germline V gene has CDR1 SQVTM and CDR2 ANQGSEA. The CDR3 sequence is 12 residues long. In nucleotides, the CDR3 is TGCAGCGCGGACAGGGGGAACACTAAAGCTTTCTTT. This encodes CSADRGNTKAFF.

This clonotype was detected a few times. The junction shows a germline mismatch at one end, possibly a read error. The chain employs TRBV7-2 and TRBJ1-2; D ambiguous. The length of the CDR3 is 13 residues. Germline CDR1 reads SGHTA; CDR2 reads FQGNSA. The DNA for the CDR3 is TGTGCCAGCAGCGTAGCGCGTGCATATGGCTACACCTTC. It encodes CASSVARAYGYTF.

The V and J genes are TRBV2 and TRBJ2-7, with a weak D call TRBD2 (6 bases). The end of the DNA is better explained by TRBJ2-5, so the J call may be wrong. CDR3 length: 13 amino acids. The germline CDR1 and CDR2 sequences are SNHLY and FYNNEI. The CDR3 sequence is CASSETGVETQYF. As DNA, the CDR3 is TGTGCCAGCAGTGAGACGGGGGTGGAGACCCAGTACTTC.

J is TRBJ1-2 and V is TRBV2; D is perhaps TRBD1 (5 bases). The CDR3 length is 14 residues. Germline-derived CDR1 and CDR2 are SNHLY and FYNNEI. The ends were cut back, 7 bases at V and 8 bases at J, with 20 bases in the middle. The CDR3 DNA reads as TGTGCCAGCACCATCGGACACCCCATGGGGGGCTACACCTTC. Translation gives CASTIGHPMGGYTF.

The V and J genes are TRBV6-5 and TRBJ2-3; D unclear. CDR1 and CDR2 (germline): MNHEY, SVGAGI. The V end lost 0 bases, the J end lost 2 bases, and 15 bases lay between the germline ends. The CDR3 runs 17 residues. CDR3 amino acids: CASSYSTLVPNTDTQYF. CDR3 nucleotides: TGTGCCAGCAGTTACTCGACTCTAGTCCCCAACACAGATACGCAGTATTTT.

This chain connects TRBV6-1 to TRBJ2-1, with TRBD1 matching 7 bases. The CDR3 runs to 15 residues. Germline V gives CDR1 MNHNS, CDR2 SASEGT. V lost 6 bases and J lost 2; bases outside the gene matches: 7. The CDR3 spells CASRDTGQTYNEQFF. CDR3 DNA: TGTGCCAGCAGGGACACGGGACAGACCTACAATGAGCAGTTCTTC.

The genes are TRBV20-1 and TRBJ1-5; D possibly corresponds to TRBD1 (5 bases). From germline, CDR1 is DFQATT and CDR2 SNEGSKA (reference sequence). Trimming removed 0 bases from V and 5 bases from J, with 11 bases in between. The CDR3 totals 14 residues. The CDR3 loop reads CSARDGGADQPQHF. DNA of the CDR3: TGCAGTGCTAGAGATGGCGGGGCAGATCAGCCCCAGCATTTT.

The rearrangement joins TRBV4-3 to TRBJ2-2, with 10 bases matching TRBD2. Germline-derived CDR1 and CDR2 are LGHNA and YSLEER. The junction had 2 bases not matched to a gene; V was cut back by 1 base and J by 6 bases. The CDR3 is made up of 15 amino acids. This chain's CDR3 is CASSQALAGAGELFF. CDR3 DNA: TGCGCCAGCAGCCAAGCTCTAGCGGGAGCCGGGGAGCTGTTTTTT.

This sequence joins TRBV4-2 and TRBJ2-1; 12 positions match TRBD2. The germline V gene encodes CDR1 LGHNA and CDR2 YNFKEQ. With V trimmed by 0 bases and J by 12 bases, 9 bases remained unmatched. CDR3 size: 16 residues. CDR3 protein: CASSQDWASGGARQFF. For the CDR3, the DNA is TGTGCCAGCAGCCAAGATTGGGCTAGCGGGGGGGCCCGGCAGTTCTTC.

This clonotype occurred a few times. V usage is TRBV6-6 and J usage is TRBJ2-1, with 8 nucleotides matching TRBD2. The V gene's germline CDR1 is MNHNY and CDR2 SVGAGI (reference sequence). The CDR3 spans 15 residues. Unmatched junction bases numbered 3, after V lost 2 bases and J lost 3 bases. The CDR3: CASSYSSGNYNEQFF. The CDR3 nucleotides are TGTGCCAGCAGTTACAGTAGCGGGAACTACAATGAGCAGTTCTTC.

This clonotype was counted between two and nine times. V and J are TRBV27 and TRBJ1-5, with 7 bases fitting TRBD1. Losses at the gene ends were 2 bases for V and 5 bases for J; bases not matched to a gene: 6. This CDR3 spans 15 amino acids. Germline V gives CDR1 MNHEY, CDR2 SMNVEV (reference sequence). CDR3 bases: TGTGCCAGCAGTTTAACGGGACAGAGTTATCAGCCCCAGCATTTT. This codes for CASSLTGQSYQPQHF.

This clonotype was seen a handful of times. V and J are TRBV29-1 and TRBJ1-2; the D is unclear. The CDR3 covers 13 residues. V was clipped by 1 base and J by 5 bases, with 11 bases between them. Per germline, CDR1 SQVTM and CDR2 ANQGSEA. This CDR3 is CSVEGGRSYGYTF. CDR3 DNA sequence: TGCAGCGTTGAAGGTGGCAGGAGTTATGGCTACACCTTC.

The chain carries TRBV6-6 and TRBJ2-7; perhaps TRBD2 as D (6 bases). V was pared by 6 bases and J by 0 bases, with 21 bases between. The CDR3 runs to 17 residues. Germline values: CDR1 MNHNY, CDR2 SVGAGI (reference sequence). The CDR3 nucleotides read TGTGCCAGCAGACGACGTGGGGGGTCACCGAGCTCCTACGAGCAGTACTTC. It translates to CASRRRGGSPSSYEQYF.

This clonotype has only a few counts. The chain couples TRBV25-1 to TRBJ1-4; weak D call: TRBD1 (6 bases). V was trimmed by 4 bases and J by 7 bases, leaving 13 bases between them. From germline, CDR1 is MGHDK and CDR2 SYGVNS. The CDR3 runs to 14 residues. The CDR3 spells CASSGTGFGEKLFF. The CDR3 nucleotides are TGTGCCAGCAGTGGCACAGGGTTTGGTGAAAAACTGTTTTTT.

The rearrangement uses TRBV7-9 and TRBJ1-2, with D maybe TRBD1 (5 bases). The CDR3 sequence is 15 residues long. Germline assignment: CDR1 SEHNR and CDR2 FQNEAQ (reference sequence). Deletions cut 8 bases from V and 0 bases from J, with 16 bases between. CDR3 amino acids: CASEGIGGANYGYTF. In nucleotides, the CDR3 is TGTGCCAGCGAGGGGATTGGGGGGGCTAACTATGGCTACACCTTC.

This chain links TRBV4-2 with TRBJ1-5; D might be TRBD1 (5 bases). The CDR3 has 15 residues. The germline V and J ends were trimmed by 1 base and 5 bases, with 12 bases remaining between them. CDR1 and CDR2 (germline): LGHNA, YNFKEQ. The CDR3 nucleotides are TGTGCCAGCAGCCAAGTCTGGGGGGGAGATCAGCCCCAGCATTTT. Protein: CASSQVWGGDQPQHF.